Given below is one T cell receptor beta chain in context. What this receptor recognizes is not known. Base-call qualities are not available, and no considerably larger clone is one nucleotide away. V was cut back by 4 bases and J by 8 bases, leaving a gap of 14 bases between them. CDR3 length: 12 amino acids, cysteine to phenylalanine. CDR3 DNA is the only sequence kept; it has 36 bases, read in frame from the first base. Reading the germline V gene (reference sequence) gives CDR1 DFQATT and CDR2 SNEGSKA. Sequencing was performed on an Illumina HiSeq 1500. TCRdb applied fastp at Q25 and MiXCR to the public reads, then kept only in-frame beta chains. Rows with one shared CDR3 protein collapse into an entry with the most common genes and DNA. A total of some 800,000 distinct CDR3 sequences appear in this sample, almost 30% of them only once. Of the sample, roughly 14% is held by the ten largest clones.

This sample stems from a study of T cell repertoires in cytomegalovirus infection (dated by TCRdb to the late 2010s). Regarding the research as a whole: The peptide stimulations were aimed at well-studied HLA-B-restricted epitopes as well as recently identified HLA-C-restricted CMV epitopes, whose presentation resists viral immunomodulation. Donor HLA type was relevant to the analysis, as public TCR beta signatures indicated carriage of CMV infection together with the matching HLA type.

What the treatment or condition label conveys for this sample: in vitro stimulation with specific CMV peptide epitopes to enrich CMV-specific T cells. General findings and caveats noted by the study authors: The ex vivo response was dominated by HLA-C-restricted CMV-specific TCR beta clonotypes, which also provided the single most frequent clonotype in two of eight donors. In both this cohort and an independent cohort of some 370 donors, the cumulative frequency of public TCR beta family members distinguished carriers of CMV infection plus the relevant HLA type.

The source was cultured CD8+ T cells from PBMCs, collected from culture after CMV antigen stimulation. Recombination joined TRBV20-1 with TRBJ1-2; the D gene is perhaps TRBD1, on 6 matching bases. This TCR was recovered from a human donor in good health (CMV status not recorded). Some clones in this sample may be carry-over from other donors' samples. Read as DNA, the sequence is TGCAGTGCTAACCCACAGGGTTGGGGCTACACCTTC. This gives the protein CSANPQGWGYTF.